This TCR beta chain was found in a study of identical twins' blood T cells. Study-wide results and caveats: Abundant TCRbeta CDR3s overlapped more between twins than with unrelated donors. Shared CDR3 clonotype counts between two donors mainly tracked the product of their cloneset sizes, twins included.

V lost 2 bases to trimming and J lost 1 base, with 11 bases between them. The CDR3 length is 15 residues. Reared together, all three twin pairs probably met the same infectious agents and vaccines. Each TCR cDNA library carried sample-specific barcodes on both ends. TCRdb redid the calling of the 5' RACE reads with MiXCR, one entry per CDR3 protein. The sample records 350,000 to 400,000 distinct CDR3 sequences, under 30% being singletons. This clonotype showed up just a few times. Its antigen is not identified. Material: PBMCs. The chain couples TRBV12-3 or TRBV12-4 to TRBJ1-1; D might be TRBD1 (5 bases). This receptor was obtained from a woman aged 18-49 years in good health. CDR3: CASSLRRGTNTEAFF. CDR3 coding DNA: TGTGCCAGCAGTTTAAGGCGGGGGACGAACACTGAAGCTTTCTTT.